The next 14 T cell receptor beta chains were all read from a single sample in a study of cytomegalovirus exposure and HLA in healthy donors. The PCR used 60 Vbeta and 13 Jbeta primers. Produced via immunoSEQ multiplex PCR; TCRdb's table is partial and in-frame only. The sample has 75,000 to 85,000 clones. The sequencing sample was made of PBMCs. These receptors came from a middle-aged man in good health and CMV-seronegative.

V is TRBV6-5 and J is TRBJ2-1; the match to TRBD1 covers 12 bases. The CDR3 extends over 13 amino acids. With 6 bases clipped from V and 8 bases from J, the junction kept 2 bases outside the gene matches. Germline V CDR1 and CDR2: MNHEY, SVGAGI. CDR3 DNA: TGTGCCAGCAGGGGACAGGGGGCACATGAGCAGTTCTTC. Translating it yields CASRGQGAHEQFF.

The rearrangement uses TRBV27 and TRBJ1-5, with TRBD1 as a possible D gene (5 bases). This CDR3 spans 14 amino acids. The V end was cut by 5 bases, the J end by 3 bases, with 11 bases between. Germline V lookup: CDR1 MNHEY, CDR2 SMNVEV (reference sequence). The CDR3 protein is CASSLDSHNQPQHF. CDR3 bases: TGTGCCAGCAGTCTCGACAGCCACAATCAGCCCCAGCATTTT.

The CDR3 DNA reads as TGTGCCAGCAGTTTATCACCGGGCGGGCAGCCCCAGCATTTT. This codes for CASSLSPGGQPQHF. The chain couples TRBV28 to TRBJ1-5; D remains ambiguous. The length of the CDR3 is 14 residues. CDR1 MDHEN and CDR2 SYDVKM come from the germline V gene. Trimming shortened V by 1 base and J by 7 bases, and 11 bases separated the two germline ends. The full variable domain, completed using reference TRBV28 and TRBJ1-5, is DVKVTQSSRYLVKRTGEKVFLECVQDMDHENMFWYRQDPGLGLRLIYFSYDVKMKEKGDIPEGYSVSREKKERFSLILESASTNQTSMYLCASSLSPGGQPQHFGDGTRLSIL.

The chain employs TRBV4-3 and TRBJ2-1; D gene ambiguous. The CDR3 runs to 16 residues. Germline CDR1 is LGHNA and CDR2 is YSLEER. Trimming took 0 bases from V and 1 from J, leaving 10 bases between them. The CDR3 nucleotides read TGCGCCAGCAGCCAAGAACCGGTTACTTCCTACAATGAGCAGTTCTTC. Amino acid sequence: CASSQEPVTSYNEQFF.

DNA of the CDR3: TGTGCCACCTCCCGGACAGGGGTCTCCTACGAGCAGTACTTC. Protein sequence: CATSRTGVSYEQYF. The chain links TRBV28 to TRBJ2-7; 9 bases match TRBD1. Per the germline V gene, CDR1 is MDHEN and CDR2 is SYDVKM. Losses at the gene ends were 10 bases for V and 0 bases for J; bases not matched to a gene: 7. The CDR3 totals 14 residues.

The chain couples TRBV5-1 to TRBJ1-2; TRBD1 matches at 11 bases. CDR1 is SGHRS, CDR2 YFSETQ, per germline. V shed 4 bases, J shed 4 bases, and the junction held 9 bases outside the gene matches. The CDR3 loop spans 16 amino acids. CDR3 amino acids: CASSGQSGTGGYGYTF. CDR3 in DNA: TGCGCCAGCAGCGGTCAATCCGGGACAGGGGGCTATGGCTACACCTTC.

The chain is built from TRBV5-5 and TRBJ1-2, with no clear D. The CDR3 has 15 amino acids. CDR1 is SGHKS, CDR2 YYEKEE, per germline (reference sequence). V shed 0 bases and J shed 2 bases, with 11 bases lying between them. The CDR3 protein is CASSLVIARNYGYTF. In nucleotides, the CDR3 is TGTGCCAGCAGCTTGGTAATAGCACGGAACTATGGCTACACCTTC.

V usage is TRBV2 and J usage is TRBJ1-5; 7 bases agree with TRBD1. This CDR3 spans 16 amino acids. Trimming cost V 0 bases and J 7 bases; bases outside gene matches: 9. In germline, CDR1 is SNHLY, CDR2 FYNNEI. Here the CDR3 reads CASSEAGGRVGQPQHF. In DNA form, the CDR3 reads TGTGCCAGCAGTGAAGCAGGGGGCAGGGTGGGGCAGCCCCAGCATTTT.

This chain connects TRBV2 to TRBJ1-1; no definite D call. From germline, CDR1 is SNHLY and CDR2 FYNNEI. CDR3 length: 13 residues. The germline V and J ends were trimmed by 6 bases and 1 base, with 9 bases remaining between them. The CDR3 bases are TGTGCCAGCAGGCCTACAGCGAACACTGAAGCTTTCTTT. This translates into CASRPTANTEAFF.

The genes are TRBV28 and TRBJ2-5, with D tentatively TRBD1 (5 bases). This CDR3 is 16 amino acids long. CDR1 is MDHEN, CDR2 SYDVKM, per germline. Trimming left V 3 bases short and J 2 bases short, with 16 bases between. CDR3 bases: TGTGCCAGCAGTTTGACAGTCCGACGGCCTCAAGAGACCCAGTACTTC. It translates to CASSLTVRRPQETQYF.

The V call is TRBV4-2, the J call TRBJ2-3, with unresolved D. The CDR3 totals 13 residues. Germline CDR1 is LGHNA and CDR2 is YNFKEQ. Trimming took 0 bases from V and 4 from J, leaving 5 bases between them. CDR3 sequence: CASSQDVPDTQYF. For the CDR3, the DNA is TGTGCCAGCAGCCAAGACGTTCCAGATACGCAGTATTTT.

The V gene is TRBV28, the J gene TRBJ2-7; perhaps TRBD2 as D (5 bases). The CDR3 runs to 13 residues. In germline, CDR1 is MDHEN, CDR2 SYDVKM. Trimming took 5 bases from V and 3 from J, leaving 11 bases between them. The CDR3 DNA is TGTGCCAGCAGTCCTGGGAGTTACTACGAGCAGTACTTC. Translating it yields CASSPGSYYEQYF.

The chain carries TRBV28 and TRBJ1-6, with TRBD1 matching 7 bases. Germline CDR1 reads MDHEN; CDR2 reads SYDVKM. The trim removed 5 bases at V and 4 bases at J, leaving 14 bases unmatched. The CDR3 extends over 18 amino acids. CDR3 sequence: CASSPGVQGEAYNSPLHF. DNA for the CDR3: TGTGCCAGCAGTCCAGGGGTCCAGGGGGAAGCTTATAATTCACCCCTCCACTTT.

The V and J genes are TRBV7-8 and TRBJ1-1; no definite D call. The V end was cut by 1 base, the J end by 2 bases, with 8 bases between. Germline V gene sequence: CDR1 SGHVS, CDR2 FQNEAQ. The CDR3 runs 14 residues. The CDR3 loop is CASSLVLLNTEAFF. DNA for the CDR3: TGTGCCAGCAGCTTAGTTCTACTAAACACTGAAGCTTTCTTT.